The rows below give T cell receptor beta chains drawn from one sample of a study of blood T cells in healthy people across ages. TCRdb used MiXCR to reprocess the 5' RACE reads, holding one entry per CDR3 protein. The sample carries about 510,000 distinct CDR3 sequences, about 26% recorded once. The same specimen was also included in a second study, on T cells of mothers and their children.

The source material was blood. Source of these receptors: a boy younger than 10 in good health. Both conserved end residues are part of each CDR3. A D gene is named only where the DNA matches it firmly. Rows give clone size only sometimes, using once, few, many, or a class for an expanded clone.

v_call,d_call,j_call,clone_size,cdr3_aa,cdr3_nt
TRBV18,TRBD1,TRBJ2-1,once,CASSPTNRGLGYNEQFF,TGTGCCAGCTCGCCTACCAACAGGGGGCTAGGCTACAATGAGCAGTTCTTC
TRBV12-5,TRBD1,TRBJ1-2,few,CASGLVLGTGSNYGYTF,TGTGCTAGTGGTTTGGTCCTCGGGACAGGGTCAAACTATGGCTACACCTTC
TRBV7-2,.,TRBJ1-1,.,CASSSRTASTEAFF,TGTGCCAGCAGCTCCCGGACAGCGAGCACTGAAGCTTTCTTT
TRBV12-3/TRBV12-4,TRBD1,TRBJ1-1,.,CASRTDRVTEAFF,TGTGCCAGCAGGACTGACAGGGTTACTGAAGCTTTCTTT
TRBV14,.,TRBJ2-4,.,CASMAGNMRIQYF,TGTGCCAGCATGGCAGGGAATATGCGCATTCAGTACTTC
TRBV18,TRBD2,TRBJ2-5,.,CASSESGTSGRALFF,TGTGCCAGCTCAGAATCCGGGACTAGCGGGAGGGCCCTGTTCTTC
TRBV5-5,.,TRBJ1-3,few,CASSLESSGNTIYF,TGTGCCAGCAGCTTGGAGAGCTCTGGAAACACCATATATTTT
TRBV12-5,.,TRBJ2-1,.,CASGPIGEQFF,TGTGCTAGTGGCCCCATTGGTGAGCAGTTCTTC
TRBV30,TRBD1,TRBJ1-1,many,CAWRTSTGDFAEAFF,TGTGCCTGGAGGACCTCGACAGGGGACTTCGCTGAAGCTTTCTTT
TRBV7-2,.,TRBJ2-6,.,CASSLVGVFSGANVLTF,TGTGCCAGCAGCTTAGTCGGGGTTTTCTCTGGGGCCAACGTCCTGACTTTC
TRBV3-1,.,TRBJ2-1,once,CASSPLGGGEQFF,TGTGCCAGCAGCCCCTTGGGGGGCGGAGAGCAGTTCTTC
TRBV9,.,TRBJ2-5,.,CASSSRQMLGQETQYF,TGTGCCAGCAGCTCGAGACAGATGTTGGGCCAAGAGACCCAGTACTTC
TRBV6-1,TRBD1,TRBJ2-5,.,CASSFLQGAQETQYF,TGTGCCAGCAGTTTCCTACAGGGGGCCCAAGAGACCCAGTACTTC
TRBV2,TRBD1,TRBJ2-5,few,CASSNQGARETQYF,TGTGCCAGCAGTAATCAGGGGGCGCGCGAGACCCAGTACTTC
TRBV3-1,.,TRBJ2-7,.,CASSQNLQGVEYF,TGTGCCAGCAGCCAAAACCTACAGGGCGTGGAGTACTTC
TRBV3-1,.,TRBJ1-1,.,CASSPTSTNTEAFF,TGTGCCAGCAGCCCAACGTCAACGAACACTGAAGCTTTCTTT
TRBV5-4,TRBD1,TRBJ1-2,.,CASRREGTVDLYGYTF,TGTGCCAGCAGGCGAGAGGGGACAGTTGATCTCTATGGCTACACCTTC
TRBV18,TRBD2,TRBJ2-3,.,CASSPVAGTSTDTQYF,TGTGCCAGCTCACCAGTAGCGGGGACAAGCACAGATACGCAGTATTTT
TRBV6-2/TRBV6-3,TRBD1,TRBJ1-1,.,CASTRRGTEAFF,TGTGCCAGCACCCGCAGGGGGACTGAAGCTTTCTTT
TRBV27,.,TRBJ2-7,.,CASGWGVEQYF,TGTGCCAGCGGGTGGGGTGTCGAGCAGTACTTC
TRBV11-2,.,TRBJ2-1,.,CASSLGTTYNEQFF,TGTGCCAGCAGCTTAGGGACTACCTACAATGAGCAGTTCTTC
TRBV7-9,TRBD1,TRBJ2-1,.,CASSVGTGGGEQFF,TGTGCCAGCAGCGTTGGGACAGGGGGTGGTGAGCAGTTCTTC
TRBV19,TRBD2,TRBJ2-4,.,CASSSGGALAKNIQYF,TGTGCCAGTAGTAGCGGGGGGGCCTTGGCCAAAAACATTCAGTACTTC
TRBV10-2,.,TRBJ2-7,few,CASSEFGDRPYEQYF,TGCGCCAGCAGTGAGTTTGGAGACAGACCATACGAGCAGTACTTC
TRBV5-1,.,TRBJ2-7,.,CASSLAARVSSEQYF,TGCGCCAGCAGCTTGGCGGCCAGGGTTTCATCTGAGCAGTACTTC
TRBV6-2/TRBV6-3,.,TRBJ2-4,few,CASSYEGGRYAKNIQYF,TGTGCCAGCAGTTATGAAGGGGGGCGGTACGCCAAAAACATTCAGTACTTC
TRBV20-1,TRBD1,TRBJ2-2,few,CSAQTGLVTGELFF,TGCAGTGCACAGACAGGGTTGGTAACCGGGGAGCTGTTTTTT
TRBV7-9,.,TRBJ1-2,few,CASSLYEGVDWGYTF,TGTGCCAGCAGCTTATACGAGGGTGTGGACTGGGGCTACACCTTC
TRBV29-1,TRBD2,TRBJ2-5,few,CSVQGLAGDLVGETQYF,TGCAGCGTTCAGGGACTAGCGGGAGACCTGGTGGGAGAGACCCAGTACTTC
TRBV7-9,TRBD1,TRBJ2-7,few,CASSLEGQGREQYF,TGTGCCAGCAGCTTAGAGGGACAGGGACGCGAGCAGTACTTC
TRBV10-2,.,TRBJ2-3,.,CASLTESTDTQYF,TGCGCCAGCCTGACAGAGAGCACAGATACGCAGTATTTT
TRBV6-1,TRBD2,TRBJ2-7,.,CASSPLGAGGTYEQYF,TGTGCCAGCAGCCCATTGGGGGCGGGGGGGACCTACGAGCAGTACTTC
TRBV6-5,.,TRBJ1-3,once,CAGGLNGNTIYF,TGTGCCGGTGGACTGAACGGAAACACCATATATTTT
TRBV9,.,TRBJ2-6,few,CASSPEGAGANVLTF,TGTGCCAGCAGCCCCGAAGGGGCTGGGGCCAACGTCCTGACTTTC
TRBV10-3,.,TRBJ2-5,few,CAISEGTSETQYF,TGTGCCATCAGTGAGGGGACCTCGGAGACCCAGTACTTC
TRBV6-1,.,TRBJ2-6,.,CASTGDSSGANVLTF,TGTGCCAGCACAGGGGATTCCTCTGGGGCCAACGTCCTGACTTTC
TRBV2,.,TRBJ2-1,.,CASTKRGYNEQFF,TGTGCCAGCACCAAGAGGGGGTACAATGAGCAGTTCTTC
TRBV5-1,TRBD1,TRBJ2-2,.,CASSWTGAGGELFF,TGCGCCAGCAGTTGGACAGGGGCCGGCGGGGAGCTGTTTTTT
TRBV7-2,TRBD1,TRBJ1-3,.,CASSSGGGDGNTIYF,TGTGCCAGCAGCTCAGGGGGGGGTGACGGAAACACCATATATTTT
TRBV20-1,.,TRBJ2-5,few,CNGAGTQYF,TGCAACGGCGCTGGGACCCAGTACTTC
TRBV14,.,TRBJ2-3,.,CASSQDTGGRDTQYF,TGTGCCAGCAGCCAAGATACTGGAGGCAGGGATACGCAGTATTTT
TRBV11-2,.,TRBJ2-5,.,CASSLPTTVQETQYF,TGTGCCAGCAGCTTACCCACGACGGTTCAAGAGACCCAGTACTTC
TRBV6-4,.,TRBJ2-1,.,CASTGDGGYNEQFF,TGTGCCAGCACGGGCGATGGGGGGTACAATGAGCAGTTCTTC
TRBV14,.,TRBJ1-2,.,CASSPRFRFETYGYTF,TGTGCCAGCAGCCCGAGATTCCGCTTCGAGACCTATGGCTACACCTTC
TRBV9,.,TRBJ2-1,few,CASSVVPSSYNEQFF,TGTGCCAGCAGCGTAGTCCCGTCCTCCTACAATGAGCAGTTCTTC
TRBV18,TRBD2,TRBJ2-3,few,CASSPPVASGISTDTQYF,TGTGCCAGCTCACCCCCGGTGGCTAGCGGAATCAGCACAGATACGCAGTATTTT